These 19 T cell receptor beta chains were sequenced from one sample in a study of shared clonotypes between healthy human individuals. This table comes from immunoSEQ multiplex PCR, and its TCRdb copy is limited to in-frame clones, with some not included. The sample holds roughly 1.5 million clones; around 98% are singletons and the top ten take roughly 0.45%. Sequenced material: naive CD4+ T cells sorted from blood. Subset specified: CD45RA+ positively selected. These receptor sequences come from a man aged 30 to 39 in good health.

This chain uses TRBV5-1 with TRBJ2-3; 9 bases line up with TRBD1. The CDR3 extends over 15 amino acids. The germline gives CDR1 SGHRS, CDR2 YFSETQ. The V segment lost 4 bases and the J segment 4 bases; nucleotides outside the gene matches: 7. In DNA, the CDR3 is TGCGCCAGCAGCGCGGGACAGGGTGGAGCAGATACGCAGTATTTT. Its translation is CASSAGQGGADTQYF.

The V call is TRBV5-1, the J call TRBJ2-7; TRBD1 might be the D (5 bases). CDR3 length equals 15 residues. Germline V gene sequence: CDR1 SGHRS, CDR2 YFSETQ. Trimming took off 2 bases at V and 0 bases at J, with 12 bases between the two ends. The DNA for the CDR3 is TGCGCCAGCAGCTTACCATCTGACAGCTCCTACGAGCAGTACTTC. Protein product: CASSLPSDSSYEQYF.

This clone was recorded once. The chain links TRBV15 to TRBJ2-7; D is unclear. This CDR3 has 13 residues. The V gene lost 0 bases and the J gene lost 6 bases, with 9 bases spanning the gap. Germline assignment: CDR1 LNHNV and CDR2 YYDKDF (reference sequence). CDR3: CATSRDGLTEQYF. The CDR3 coding sequence is TGTGCCACCAGCAGAGATGGTTTGACCGAGCAGTACTTC.

CDR3 in DNA: TGCGCCAGCAGCTTGCGGGACCCTTCCTTGGAGTACTATGGCTACACCTTC. It is translated as CASSLRDPSLEYYGYTF. The chain is built from TRBV5-1 and TRBJ1-2; tentative D call: TRBD1 (5 bases). Germline CDR1 and CDR2: SGHRS and YFSETQ. With 1 base removed from V and 3 bases from J, the gap between germline ends came to 19 bases. The CDR3 is 17 amino acids.

The chain uses TRBV18 and TRBJ2-7; D remains ambiguous. Germline V gives CDR1 KGHSH, CDR2 LQKENI. Trimming removed 1 base from V and 7 bases from J, with 8 bases in between. The length of the CDR3 is 12 residues. CDR3 nucleotide sequence: TGTGCCAGCTCACCACGGGCAGATGAGCAGTACTTC. This codes for CASSPRADEQYF.

The chain employs TRBV14 and TRBJ1-5, with unresolved D. Trimming removed 4 bases at V and 5 bases at J, with 15 bases between. This CDR3 comprises 15 residues. CDR1 and CDR2 (germline): SGHDN, FVKESK. The CDR3 region has the DNA TGTGCCAGCAGCCTCCGATTCACCCGGGATCAGCCCCAGCATTTT. This encodes CASSLRFTRDQPQHF.

V gene TRBV5-8 combines with J gene TRBJ2-1; D gene ambiguous. Trimming took off 1 base at V and 0 bases at J, with 8 bases between the two ends. This CDR3 contains 15 residues. Germline assignment: CDR1 SGHTS and CDR2 YDEGEE. Here the CDR3 DNA reads TGTGCCAGCAGCTTGCCGCTTCGCTCCTACAATGAGCAGTTCTTC. Translated: CASSLPLRSYNEQFF.

The CDR3 loop is CASSLVSSGVQETQYF. The DNA of the CDR3 is TGTGCCAGCAGTTTGGTATCTAGCGGTGTCCAAGAGACCCAGTACTTC. The J gene is TRBJ2-5, the V gene TRBV28; 7 bases are a match to TRBD2. Germline assignment: CDR1 MDHEN and CDR2 SYDVKM. The V segment lost 3 bases and the J segment 1 base; nucleotides outside the gene matches: 8. The CDR3 runs to 16 residues.

V usage is TRBV7-9 and J usage is TRBJ2-3, with 12 bases that match TRBD1. With 7 bases clipped from V and 4 bases from J, the junction kept 6 bases outside the gene matches. CDR1 is SEHNR, CDR2 FQNEAQ, per germline (reference sequence). There are 15 residues in the CDR3. This CDR3 reads CASTLGTGGSDTQYF. Here the CDR3 DNA reads TGTGCCAGCACCCTCGGGACAGGGGGCTCAGATACGCAGTATTTT.

V usage is TRBV5-1 and J usage is TRBJ2-7; 12 bases are a match to TRBD2. The CDR3 covers 19 residues. The germline gives CDR1 SGHRS, CDR2 YFSETQ. J gave up 2 bases and V 4 bases, and 16 bases lay outside the gene matches. The CDR3 DNA is TGCGCCAGCAGCCTGACTAGCGGGAGCCCTAAAGGACCCCCCTACGAGCAGTACTTC. Its translation: CASSLTSGSPKGPPYEQYF.

V gene TRBV4-1 combines with J gene TRBJ2-5; D possibly corresponds to TRBD1 (6 bases). The ends were cut back, 1 base at V and 7 bases at J, with 10 bases in the middle. CDR3 size: 13 residues. Germline assignment: CDR1 MGHRA and CDR2 YSYEKL. CDR3 sequence: CASSQAGDGTQYF. Here the CDR3 DNA reads TGCGCCAGCAGCCAAGCAGGGGACGGGACCCAGTACTTC.

This sequence joins TRBV30 and TRBJ1-2; 9 positions agree with TRBD1. Germline trimming cut 3 bases from V and 3 bases from J; bases unmatched to any gene: 5. From germline, CDR1 is GTSNPN and CDR2 SVGIG (reference sequence). The CDR3 has 14 amino acids. The CDR3, as DNA: TGTGCCTGGAGGAACAGGGGGCTGTACTATGGCTACACCTTC. Translated: CAWRNRGLYYGYTF. The entire variable domain, with the rest obtained from reference TRBV30 and TRBJ1-2, is as follows: SQTIHQWPATLVQPVGSPLSLECTVEGTSNPNLYWYRQAAGRGLQLLFYSVGIGQISSEVPQNLSASRPQDRQFILSSKKLLLSDSGFYLCAWRNRGLYYGYTFGSGTRLTVV.

V is TRBV5-1 and J is TRBJ1-4; D uncertain. CDR3 length equals 15 residues. V gave up 0 bases and J gave up 4 bases, with 10 bases separating them. Looked up from germline, CDR1 is SGHRS and CDR2 is YFSETQ. The CDR3 loop is CASSLAGLRNEKLFF. The CDR3 DNA follows: TGCGCCAGCAGCTTGGCGGGTCTCCGTAATGAAAAACTGTTTTTT. Looking up the rest from reference TRBV5-1 and TRBJ1-4 gives the full variable domain: KAGVTQTPRYLIKTRGQQVTLSCSPISGHRSVSWYQQTPGQGLQFLFEYFSETQRNKGNFPGRFSGRQFSNSRSEMNVSTLELGDSALYLCASSLAGLRNEKLFFGSGTQLSVL.

V and J are TRBV27 and TRBJ2-1, with 8 bases fitting TRBD1. The V gene end was trimmed by 3 bases and the J gene end by 5 bases; junction bases not matched to a gene: 6. Germline values: CDR1 MNHEY, CDR2 SMNVEV (reference sequence). The CDR3 totals 15 residues. The CDR3 nucleotides read TGTGCCAGCAGTTTGCGGACAGGGCTCGACAATGAGCAGTTCTTC. Its protein is CASSLRTGLDNEQFF.

Of note for this clone: The identical CDR3 is also encoded by other nucleotide sequences in the sample. V usage is TRBV5-1 and J usage is TRBJ2-7, with 9 bases lining up with TRBD1. The CDR3 contains 14 residues. Germline values: CDR1 SGHRS, CDR2 YFSETQ. V shed 0 bases and J 6 bases; nucleotides not matched to a gene: 4. CDR3 coding DNA: TGCGCCAGCAGCTTGGGACAGGGGGTTGGCGAGCAGTACTTC. Translated, it gives CASSLGQGVGEQYF.

The chain employs TRBV6-4 and TRBJ2-1; 11 bases match TRBD2. CDR1 and CDR2 from the germline V gene are MRHNA and SNTAGT. V was clipped by 5 bases and J by 4 bases; unmatched bases: 4. This CDR3 is built from 15 residues. CDR3 region: CASSTGTSGYNEQFF. The CDR3 DNA sequence: TGTGCCAGCAGTACTGGGACTAGCGGTTACAATGAGCAGTTCTTC.

The chain recombines TRBV4-1 with TRBJ2-3; D not resolved. This CDR3 has 13 residues. CDR1 is MGHRA, CDR2 YSYEKL, per germline. The V gene lost 4 bases and the J gene lost 7 bases, with 12 bases spanning the gap. The CDR3 spells CASSPRQINTQYF. Here the CDR3 DNA reads TGCGCCAGCAGCCCACGACAAATTAATACGCAGTATTTT.

This chain uses TRBV5-6 with TRBJ1-2; D is undetermined. CDR3 length: 15 amino acids. The V gene's germline CDR1 is SGHDT and CDR2 YYEEEE. Trimming left V 2 bases short and J 1 base short, with 12 bases between. The CDR3 DNA reads TGTGCCAGCAGCTTTATTCCCGTTATTAACTATGGCTACACCTTC. Translation: CASSFIPVINYGYTF.

V is TRBV14 and J is TRBJ2-3; D is uncertain. Trimming took off 1 base at V and 2 bases at J, with 4 bases between the two ends. There are 13 residues in the CDR3. The germline V gene encodes CDR1 SGHDN and CDR2 FVKESK. CDR3 sequence reads: CASSQGTTDTQYF. For the CDR3, the DNA is TGTGCCAGCAGCCAAGGGACCACAGATACGCAGTATTTT.